The rows below give T cell receptor beta chains drawn from one sample of a study of T cell changes during pregnancy in multiple sclerosis. This table comes from immunoSEQ multiplex PCR, and its TCRdb copy is limited to in-frame clones, with some not included. The profile covers more than 25,000 clones, with about 89% appearing a single time and 11% taken by the ten largest. The sample consisted of CD8+ T cells from peripheral blood mononuclear cells, taken in the third trimester of pregnancy. These receptors came from a female donor with multiple sclerosis, enrolled in a pregnancy study. Both conserved end residues are part of each CDR3. A D gene is named only where the DNA matches it firmly. A clone size is listed for some rows: how often the clone was seen (once, few, many), or a class if it is expanded.

TRBJ1-3 | TRBV28 | - | - | TGTGCCAGCAGCTATCACAGGGAAAAAGTGTGGGAAGGAGACACCATATATTTT | CASSYHREKVWEGDTIYF
TRBJ1-2 | TRBV2 | - | - | TGTGCCAGCAGTAGGAGCTATGGCTACACCTTC | CASSRSYGYTF
TRBJ1-5 | TRBV7-6 | - | TRBD1 | TGTGCCAGCAGCTCATCGGACAGGGCTTACAATCAGCCCCAGCATTTT | CASSSSDRAYNQPQHF
TRBJ2-3 | TRBV7-9 | - | - | TGTGCCAGCAGCTTTATCGGGGGGCAGGCAGATACGCAGTATTTT | CASSFIGGQADTQYF
TRBJ2-5 | TRBV15 | - | - | TGTGCCACCAGCAGAGGGGGGGTCCAAGAGACCCAGTACTTC | CATSRGGVQETQYF
TRBJ2-2 | TRBV4-1 | once | TRBD2 | TGCGCCCCTGAGCGGGGGGAAACCGGGGAGCTGTTTTTT | CAPERGETGELFF
TRBJ2-7 | TRBV16 | - | - | TGTGCCAGCAGCCTTGCTCAGGGGCGAGGGGAGCAGTACTTC | CASSLAQGRGEQYF
TRBJ1-2 | TRBV5-4 | - | - | TGTGCCAGCAGCTTGACCTCCCTGGCCTATGGCTACACCTTC | CASSLTSLAYGYTF
TRBJ1-3 | TRBV2 | - | - | TGTGCCAGCAGTGAAGGGAGGAGTTCGGGAAACACCATATATTTT | CASSEGRSSGNTIYF
TRBJ2-7 | TRBV7-9 | - | TRBD1 | TGTGCCAGCAGCTTATGGGACAGCTACTACGAGCAGTACTTC | CASSLWDSYYEQYF
TRBJ2-1 | TRBV27 | - | - | TGTGCCAGCAGTCCCTTTTTTGGGAGAGTGATCTACAATGAGCAGTTCTTC | CASSPFFGRVIYNEQFF
TRBJ2-5 | TRBV19 | once | - | TGTGCCAGTAGTATCGTCCCTATTAGCGTGAGACCCCAAGAGACCCAGTACTTC | CASSIVPISVRPQETQYF
TRBJ2-7 | TRBV29-1 | - | TRBD1 | TGCAGCGTACGGACAGGGACGTCCTACGAGCAGTACTTC | CSVRTGTSYEQYF
TRBJ2-1 | TRBV27 | - | - | TGTGCCAGCAGGACGGGACTTCTCTCCTACAATGAGCAGTTCTTC | CASRTGLLSYNEQFF
TRBJ1-3 | TRBV9 | - | - | TGTGCCAGCAGCGTAGGGGCAGGGCCTGGAAACACCATATATTTT | CASSVGAGPGNTIYF
TRBJ2-1 | TRBV6-5 | - | - | TGTGCCAGCAGTTACTCGTCCTCGTACAATGAGCAGTTCTTC | CASSYSSSYNEQFF
TRBJ2-7 | TRBV12-1 | - | - | TGTGCCAGCAGCTCGACTAGCGGGGGGCTCCTAACCCTCGAGCAGTACTTC | CASSSTSGGLLTLEQYF
TRBJ2-5 | TRBV9 | - | TRBD2 | TGTGCCAGCAGCGGACCGGGACTAGCGGGAGGCGGCGGAGAGACCCAGTACTTC | CASSGPGLAGGGGETQYF
TRBJ1-4 | TRBV7-7 | - | TRBD1 | TGTGCCAGCAGCCGGGGGACAGGAAGGAAGGAAAAACTGTTTTTT | CASSRGTGRKEKLFF
TRBJ1-1 | TRBV9 | once | - | TGTGCCAGCAGCCCTAAACTTACAGGGCTCTCGAACACTGAAGCTTTCTTT | CASSPKLTGLSNTEAFF
TRBJ2-7 | TRBV9 | - | - | TGTGCCAGCAGCGTAGATACAGGGAGTGGGTACGAGCAGTACTTC | CASSVDTGSGYEQYF
TRBJ2-7 | TRBV2 | - | - | TGTGCCAGCAGTGGACAGCCCTACGAGCAGTACTTC | CASSGQPYEQYF
TRBJ2-1 | TRBV4-1 | - | TRBD2 | TGCGCCAGCAGCCACGTACCACGAGCGGGAGATGAGCAGTTCTTC | CASSHVPRAGDEQFF
TRBJ1-1 | TRBV4-1 | few | - | TGCGCCAGCAGCCAAGAGGGCCTCGGGAATGAAGCTTTCTTT | CASSQEGLGNEAFF
TRBJ2-1 | TRBV5-4 | - | TRBD2 | TGTGCCAGCAGCTTGGTGAAGGGACTACCCGTCCGCAAGCAGTTCTTC | CASSLVKGLPVRKQFF
TRBJ2-1 | TRBV7-8 | - | - | TGTGCCAGCAGCCCCCGTTTAGTAAGTCACAATGAGCAGTTCTTC | CASSPRLVSHNEQFF
TRBJ2-3 | TRBV11-1 | - | - | TGTGCCAGCAGCTTAGGGCTAGCGAACACAGATACGCAGTATTTT | CASSLGLANTDTQYF
TRBJ2-1 | TRBV18 | - | TRBD2 | TGTGCCAGCTCACCGGGACTAGCGGGAGGGCAAGTTGAGCAGTTCTTC | CASSPGLAGGQVEQFF
TRBJ2-5 | TRBV7-9 | - | - | TGTGCCAGCAGCCCCGTGGGGGGAGGTCAAGAGACCCAGTACTTC | CASSPVGGGQETQYF
TRBJ1-5 | TRBV28 | - | - | TGTGCCAGCAGTTCCTCCTATCGGGACACCGGATCTAATCAGCCCCAGCATTTT | CASSSSYRDTGSNQPQHF
TRBJ2-7 | TRBV7-9 | once | TRBD1 | TGTGCCAGCACCGATCAACTGGGGGGGACAGGGGTCCACGAGCAGTACTTC | CASTDQLGGTGVHEQYF
TRBJ2-1 | TRBV4-1 | once | - | TGCGCCAGCAGCCTTGTCACAGGTCCCCGAAATGAGCAGTTCTTC | CASSLVTGPRNEQFF
TRBJ2-4 | TRBV28 | - | - | TGTGCCATCGAGGGGGAAAACATTCAGTACTTC | CAIEGENIQYF
TRBJ1-1 | TRBV13 | - | - | TGTGCCAGCAGCTCCAGGACCATCGGGATGAACACTGAAGCTTTCTTT | CASSSRTIGMNTEAFF
TRBJ2-1 | TRBV4-1 | - | - | TGCGCCAGCAGCCAAACCCGAGGATACAATGAGCAGTTCTTC | CASSQTRGYNEQFF
TRBJ1-2 | TRBV15 | few | - | TGTGCCACCAGCAGCCTAGGGAGTGGGGTTGGCTACACCTTC | CATSSLGSGVGYTF
TRBJ2-2 | TRBV2 | few | - | TGTGCCCGGGACTCTTCGAACACCGGGGAGCTGTTTTTT | CARDSSNTGELFF
TRBJ1-3 | TRBV28 | - | TRBD1 | TGTGCCAGCAGCCCGACAGGGGCTGGAAACACCATATATTTT | CASSPTGAGNTIYF
TRBJ2-7 | TRBV4-1 | - | TRBD1 | TGCGCCAGCAGCTACGGACAGGGTGGCGAGCAGTACTTC | CASSYGQGGEQYF
TRBJ2-5 | TRBV7-9 | - | - | TGTGCCAGCACCTCACCCGAGAACCAAGAGACCCAGTACTTC | CASTSPENQETQYF
TRBJ2-2 | TRBV19 | - | - | TGTGCCAGTAGCCTCCGGGGGAACAAGAACACCGGGGAGCTGTTTTTT | CASSLRGNKNTGELFF
TRBJ2-7 | TRBV5-6 | - | TRBD1 | TGTGCCAGCAGCTTGCCCCGGACAGGACGCTACGAGCAGTACTTC | CASSLPRTGRYEQYF
TRBJ2-1 | TRBV2 | - | TRBD2 | TGTGCCAGCAGTGAAAATAGCGGGAGCTCCTACAATGAGCAGTTCTTC | CASSENSGSSYNEQFF
TRBJ2-1 | TRBV2 | once | - | TGTGCCAGCAAATTAGAGGGAGCCTACAATGAGCAGTTCTTC | CASKLEGAYNEQFF
TRBJ2-7 | TRBV23-1 | - | TRBD2 | TGCGCCAGCAGTCACCACTCAGGCGGGGGTAAATCCTACGAGCAGTACTTC | CASSHHSGGGKSYEQYF
TRBJ2-3 | TRBV27 | - | - | TGTGCCAGCAGCCAAGGACAGATCCCGCAGTATTTT | CASSQGQIPQYF